This is a list of T cell receptor beta chains from one sample in a study of blood T cells in healthy people across ages. TCRdb processed the 5' RACE reads anew with MiXCR; each CDR3 protein has one entry. The sample contains 1,500,000 or so distinct CDR3 sequences, roughly 59% of which appear only once. Sequenced material: blood. These receptors all stem from a man aged 18 to 35 in good health. The conserved cysteine and the conserved F or W are not part of the CDR3 here. Size tells how often a clone was seen (once, few, many) or the class of an expanded clone, and some rows leave it out.

clone size: NA
V gene: TRBV9
J gene: TRBJ1-1
CDR3 protein: ASRDGTGGLNTEAF

clone size: few
V gene: TRBV29-1
J gene: TRBJ2-1
CDR3 protein: SVAGTVLYNEQF

clone size: NA
V gene: TRBV20-1
J gene: TRBJ1-6
CDR3 protein: SARGFQVTQRNSPLH

clone size: NA
V gene: TRBV6-5
J gene: TRBJ1-1
CDR3 protein: ASSGPRSMNTEAF

clone size: NA
V gene: TRBV25-1
J gene: TRBJ1-2
CDR3 protein: ASNWQGGGYT

clone size: NA
V gene: TRBV20-1
J gene: TRBJ2-7
CDR3 protein: SALTGTAEQY

clone size: NA
V gene: TRBV10-3
J gene: TRBJ2-1
CDR3 protein: ATVTGRNEQF

clone size: NA
V gene: TRBV27
J gene: TRBJ1-1
CDR3 protein: ASSFALNTEAF

clone size: few
V gene: TRBV7-6
J gene: TRBJ2-7
CDR3 protein: ASIPFSEKCPYEQY

clone size: NA
V gene: TRBV4-3
J gene: TRBJ2-6
CDR3 protein: ASSQDGPSGSSGANVLT

clone size: NA
V gene: TRBV18
J gene: NA
CDR3 protein: ASSPGLAGERSYEQY

clone size: NA
V gene: TRBV15
J gene: TRBJ2-4
CDR3 protein: ATSEGSPSENIQY

clone size: NA
V gene: TRBV7-9
J gene: TRBJ2-1
CDR3 protein: ASSYPGLAVYNEQF

clone size: NA
V gene: TRBV4-2
J gene: TRBJ2-3
CDR3 protein: ASSQVGLSQDTQY

clone size: NA
V gene: TRBV14
J gene: TRBJ2-5
CDR3 protein: ASSRREGQETQY

clone size: NA
V gene: TRBV4-3
J gene: TRBJ1-2
CDR3 protein: ASSQDPGRGLVLYGYT

clone size: NA
V gene: TRBV28
J gene: TRBJ2-7
CDR3 protein: ASSFGTGGTYEQY

clone size: NA
V gene: TRBV20-1
J gene: TRBJ2-7
CDR3 protein: SASGTRSEQY